This T cell receptor beta chain was observed in a study of T-cell reconstitution after alpha-beta-depleted transplantation in children (TCRdb year 2016). Describing the broader study: Using TCR repertoire profiling, the study quantitatively followed how T-cell immune reconstitution unfolded in children after TCRalphabeta/CD19-depleted allogeneic hematopoietic cell transplantation. The investigation overall reported the following: Apparently early alphabetaT-cell count recovery about two months after transplant reportedly relied on only several hundred rapidly expanded clones derived from non-depleted graft cells. Hyperexpanded clone frequencies declined over subsequent months; after one year, T-cell counts and TCRbeta diversity were mostly attributed to newly produced T cells. In some patients, the high TCRbeta diversity seen at day 60 was put down to recipient T cells and intrathymic progenitors that had survived conditioning.

Library preparation used PCR. The reads were generated on an Illumina HiSeq 2500. Molecular barcoding was employed in the preparation of TCR libraries, with unique molecular identifiers being used to normalize TCRbeta repertoire quantification. TCRdb handled the public reads itself, with Q25 trimming in fastp and clone calling in MiXCR, and kept productive beta chains. Duplicate CDR3 protein sequences are folded into a single record with the most common DNA and genes. Counted in this sample were approximately 430,000 distinct CDR3 sequences; around 15% of them appeared once. The ten top clones hold under 30% of the sample. What this sample's treatment or condition label stands for: allogeneic hematopoietic cell transplantation with graft depleted of TCRalphabeta T cells and CD19 B cells. TCRalphabeta/CD19-depleted allogeneic hematopoietic cell grafts were given to the transplant recipients, all of whom were children.

The CDR3 goes from the cysteine to the phenylalanine over 15 residues. CDR3 DNA only is kept here, 45 bases in frame from base 1. Via the germline V gene, CDR1 is WSHSY and CDR2 SAAADI. Relative to germline, V is missing 2 bases and J is missing 1 base, with 2 bases of the junction outside any gene match. This clonotype turned up a few times. Its antigen is unknown. No much larger clone is present one base from it, and per-base qualities are unavailable. The TCR originated in a boy less than two years old who had a stem cell transplant for Wiskott-Aldrich syndrome, so the T cells may come from the graft donor. The sequences come from PBMCs, mostly from graft donor cells, collected 360 days after TCRalphabeta/CD19-depleted stem cell transplant. In this chain, TRBV10-2 is recombined with TRBJ1-5, with 7 junctional bases fitting TRBD1. The CDR3 protein is CASSEAGGSNQPQHF. The sequenced DNA: TGCGCCAGCAGTGAGGCAGGGGGGAGCAATCAGCCCCAGCATTTT.